This T cell receptor (beta chain) was identified during a study of T cells after yellow fever vaccination. Across the whole study: Preparation of fractions with low cell numbers was performed using SMART-Seq v4 Ultra Low Input.

A word on this clonotype: Antigen specificity is unknown.

TCRdb ran MiXCR on the 5' RACE reads and lists one entry per CDR3 protein. The table records under 350,000 distinct CDR3 sequences, about 4% of them present only once. The V segment lost 0 bases and the J segment 2 bases; nucleotides outside the gene matches: 2. The CDR3 consists of 15 residues. Germline V gene sequence: CDR1 MNHEY, CDR2 SVGAGI. Study-level results: There was a possibility that FACS-sorted repertoires contained abundant clonotypes contaminating from the bulk population. The secondary response was weaker, and its peak arrived faster, on day 5 versus 15.

The sample was PBMCs, taken 5 days after the yellow fever booster vaccination. The clonotype originates from a man between 18 and 35 years old who received the YFV17D yellow fever vaccine. The chain carries TRBV6-5 and TRBJ2-3; 7 bases fit TRBD1. CDR3 amino acids: CASSYSRGPTDTQYF. The CDR3 DNA reads TGTGCCAGCAGTTACTCGAGGGGGCCCACAGATACGCAGTATTTT.